This T cell receptor (beta chain) stems from a study of response to subunit inactivated influenza vaccine. Per the germline V gene, CDR1 is KGHDR and CDR2 is SFDVKD. CDR3 length: 16 residues. V was clipped by 3 bases and J by 7 bases; unmatched bases: 10. TCRdb re-derived calls from the RT-PCR reads in MiXCR, one entry per CDR3 protein. The sample has about 780,000 distinct CDR3 sequences, approximately 17% seen once. Overall study findings and caveats: Few new T cells, the authors suggested, are recruited by each seasonal influenza vaccination.

As for this clonotype: The antigen is not known.

This sequence originates from a middle-aged man who received an inactivated influenza vaccine. The gene calls are TRBV24-1 and TRBJ2-1; 8 nucleotides agree with TRBD1. Sample: PBMCs from blood, taken 4 to 6 days after vaccination. The CDR3 DNA reads TGTGCCACCAGTGATGGACAGGGAATTGCTCGGAATGAGCAGTTCTTC. This gives the protein CATSDGQGIARNEQFF.